These T cell receptor beta chains were read from a single sample in a study of T cell responses to AZD1222 COVID-19 vaccine. TCRdb keeps only in-frame clones here, not all; method: immunoSEQ multiplex PCR. The sample includes roughly 93,000 clones, 65% to 90% of them seen just once. Sequencing was performed on peripheral blood, taken on day 0 of AZD1222 vaccination. These receptor sequences come from an adult in good health. Each CDR3 is given with its conserved first and last residue.

j_gene: TRBJ2-1
v_gene: TRBV7-2
CDR3aa: CASSRSQLASYNEQFF

j_gene: TRBJ1-1
v_gene: TRBV29-1
CDR3aa: CSVEPQGGTEAFF

j_gene: TRBJ2-7
v_gene: TRBV4-2
CDR3aa: CASSQDWGAYEQYF

j_gene: TRBJ1-1
v_gene: TRBV6-5
CDR3aa: CASRTLQGNTEAFF

j_gene: TRBJ1-1
v_gene: TRBV6-6
CDR3aa: CASSYLGDTEAFF

j_gene: TRBJ2-2
v_gene: TRBV6-6
CDR3aa: CASSPDSTGELFF

j_gene: TRBJ1-2
v_gene: TRBV25-1
CDR3aa: CASSEGTGPSVGGYTF

j_gene: TRBJ2-7
v_gene: TRBV6-1
CDR3aa: CASSEGHLYEQYF

j_gene: TRBJ2-7
v_gene: TRBV5-4
CDR3aa: CASSLDTGSAYEQYF

j_gene: TRBJ1-6
v_gene: TRBV2
CDR3aa: CASIQGYNSPLHF

j_gene: TRBJ1-6
v_gene: TRBV11-2
CDR3aa: CASSLPLGPFDSPLHF

j_gene: TRBJ2-2
v_gene: TRBV6-5
CDR3aa: CASSYAGANTGELFF

j_gene: TRBJ2-7
v_gene: TRBV6-5
CDR3aa: CASPDRGTDEQYF

j_gene: TRBJ1-1
v_gene: TRBV7-9
CDR3aa: CASSLAGAEAFF

j_gene: TRBJ2-1
v_gene: TRBV6-5
CDR3aa: CASTPASRGNEQFF

j_gene: TRBJ2-7
v_gene: TRBV13
CDR3aa: CASSLHAYEQYF

j_gene: TRBJ2-2
v_gene: TRBV2
CDR3aa: CASSEMGLAGANTGELFF

j_gene: TRBJ1-1
v_gene: TRBV7-2
CDR3aa: CASSLPLNSEAFF

j_gene: TRBJ2-1
v_gene: TRBV3-1/TRBV3-2
CDR3aa: CASSHDTGSDEQFF

j_gene: TRBJ2-2
v_gene: TRBV29-1
CDR3aa: CSVENSGSSAGELFF

j_gene: TRBJ2-1
v_gene: TRBV6-2/TRBV6-3
CDR3aa: CASSYSGGRSLNNEQFF

j_gene: TRBJ2-7
v_gene: TRBV19
CDR3aa: CASSSGQSYEQYF

j_gene: TRBJ1-5
v_gene: TRBV19
CDR3aa: CASSIEGQPQHF

j_gene: TRBJ2-7
v_gene: TRBV6-5
CDR3aa: CASSNDWSYEQYF

j_gene: TRBJ2-7
v_gene: TRBV7-2
CDR3aa: CASSLDRGYEQYF

j_gene: TRBJ2-1
v_gene: TRBV5-6
CDR3aa: CASSLAGQGSDEQFF

j_gene: TRBJ2-7
v_gene: TRBV21-1
CDR3aa: CASNGLTIGEQYF

j_gene: TRBJ2-1
v_gene: TRBV10-3
CDR3aa: CAIEASGYNEQFF

j_gene: TRBJ1-6
v_gene: TRBV30
CDR3aa: CAAQGQANSPLHF

j_gene: TRBJ2-7
v_gene: TRBV3-1/TRBV3-2
CDR3aa: CASSPSSGYEQYF

j_gene: TRBJ2-1
v_gene: TRBV10-1
CDR3aa: CASSESFKALGNEQFF

j_gene: TRBJ1-1
v_gene: TRBV10-2
CDR3aa: CASSGEVGGTEAFF

j_gene: TRBJ2-7
v_gene: TRBV6-1
CDR3aa: CASSEESQGNPYEQYF

j_gene: TRBJ1-1
v_gene: TRBV14
CDR3aa: CASSQVMGPINTEAFF

j_gene: TRBJ2-3
v_gene: TRBV7-2
CDR3aa: CASSLARTSTDTQYF

j_gene: TRBJ2-6
v_gene: TRBV24-1
CDR3aa: CATSGWGAGANVLTF

j_gene: TRBJ1-2
v_gene: TRBV18
CDR3aa: CASSLDVGPGYTF

j_gene: TRBJ1-5
v_gene: TRBV18
CDR3aa: CASSKDRDQPQHF

j_gene: TRBJ2-7
v_gene: TRBV6-1
CDR3aa: CASSVMDRLSSYEQYF

j_gene: TRBJ1-6
v_gene: TRBV2
CDR3aa: CASNRMNSPLHF

j_gene: TRBJ2-2
v_gene: TRBV9
CDR3aa: CASSVATGTGDGELFF

j_gene: TRBJ2-5
v_gene: TRBV19
CDR3aa: CASSIGGSGEQETQYF

j_gene: TRBJ1-2
v_gene: TRBV9
CDR3aa: CASSVDRGGLGGYTF

j_gene: TRBJ2-7
v_gene: TRBV11-3
CDR3aa: CASSLGGSYEQYF

j_gene: TRBJ2-2
v_gene: TRBV2
CDR3aa: CASSEDRIVAGVNTGELFF

j_gene: TRBJ1-1
v_gene: TRBV11-2
CDR3aa: CASSVSQGARTEAFF

j_gene: TRBJ2-7
v_gene: TRBV13
CDR3aa: CASSYHSYEQYF

j_gene: TRBJ2-7
v_gene: TRBV25-1
CDR3aa: CASSEPGRGKPYEQYF

j_gene: TRBJ2-7
v_gene: TRBV30
CDR3aa: CAWSKRSYGQYF

j_gene: TRBJ2-1
v_gene: TRBV30
CDR3aa: CAWSGGLGTEQFF

j_gene: TRBJ1-2
v_gene: TRBV19
CDR3aa: CASSIAGRRDGYTF

j_gene: TRBJ2-2
v_gene: TRBV2
CDR3aa: CASSHPGENTGELFF

j_gene: TRBJ1-6
v_gene: TRBV10-2
CDR3aa: CASSARSSYNSPLHF

j_gene: TRBJ1-6
v_gene: TRBV28
CDR3aa: CASSLVNSPLHF

j_gene: TRBJ2-7
v_gene: TRBV27
CDR3aa: CASRNPGGRPYEQYF

j_gene: TRBJ2-7
v_gene: TRBV11-2
CDR3aa: CASSLGSSYEQYF

j_gene: TRBJ1-5
v_gene: TRBV7-2
CDR3aa: CASSGRTGTQPQHF

j_gene: TRBJ1-5
v_gene: TRBV30
CDR3aa: CAWSVVGVNQPQHF

j_gene: TRBJ1-1
v_gene: TRBV19
CDR3aa: CASSPGQGVHTEAFF